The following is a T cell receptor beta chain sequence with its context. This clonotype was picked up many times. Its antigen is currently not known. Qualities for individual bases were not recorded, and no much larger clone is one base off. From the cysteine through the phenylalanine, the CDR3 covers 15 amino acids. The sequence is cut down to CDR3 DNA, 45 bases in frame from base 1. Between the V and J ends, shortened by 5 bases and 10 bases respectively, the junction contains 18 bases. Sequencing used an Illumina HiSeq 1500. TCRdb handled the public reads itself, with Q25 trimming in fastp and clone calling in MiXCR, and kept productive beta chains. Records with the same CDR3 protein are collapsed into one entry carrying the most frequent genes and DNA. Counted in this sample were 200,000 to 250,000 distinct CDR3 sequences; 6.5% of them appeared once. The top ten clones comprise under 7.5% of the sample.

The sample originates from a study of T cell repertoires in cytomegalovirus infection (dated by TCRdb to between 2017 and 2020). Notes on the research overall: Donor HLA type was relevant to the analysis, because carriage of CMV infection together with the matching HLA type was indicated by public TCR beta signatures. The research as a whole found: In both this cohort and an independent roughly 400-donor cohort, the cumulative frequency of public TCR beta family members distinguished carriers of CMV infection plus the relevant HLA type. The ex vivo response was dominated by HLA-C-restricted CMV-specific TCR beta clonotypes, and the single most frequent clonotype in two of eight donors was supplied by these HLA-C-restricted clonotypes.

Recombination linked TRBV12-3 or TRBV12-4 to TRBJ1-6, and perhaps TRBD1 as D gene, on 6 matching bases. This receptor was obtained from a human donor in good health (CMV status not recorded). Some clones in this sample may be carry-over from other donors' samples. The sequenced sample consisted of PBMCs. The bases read TGTGCCAGCAGTGCAACCCTAGGGGGACGATCACCCCTCCACTTT. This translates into CASSATLGGRSPLHF.